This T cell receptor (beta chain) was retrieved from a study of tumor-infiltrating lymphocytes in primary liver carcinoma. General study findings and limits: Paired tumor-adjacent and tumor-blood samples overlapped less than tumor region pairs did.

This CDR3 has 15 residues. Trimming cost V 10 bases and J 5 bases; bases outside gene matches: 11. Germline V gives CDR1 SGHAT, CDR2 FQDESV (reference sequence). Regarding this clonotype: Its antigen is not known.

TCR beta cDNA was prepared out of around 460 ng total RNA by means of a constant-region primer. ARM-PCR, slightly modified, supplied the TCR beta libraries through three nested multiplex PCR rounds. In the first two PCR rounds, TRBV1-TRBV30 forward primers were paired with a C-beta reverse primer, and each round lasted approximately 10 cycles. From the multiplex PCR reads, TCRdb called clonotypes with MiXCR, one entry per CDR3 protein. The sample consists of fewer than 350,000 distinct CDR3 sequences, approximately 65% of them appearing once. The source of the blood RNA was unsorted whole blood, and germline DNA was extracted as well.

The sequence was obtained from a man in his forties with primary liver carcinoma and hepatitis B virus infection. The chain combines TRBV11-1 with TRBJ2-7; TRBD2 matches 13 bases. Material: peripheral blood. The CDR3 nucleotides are TGTGCCACTAGTCATAGGACTAGCGGGAGCAACGAGCAGTACTTC. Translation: CATSHRTSGSNEQYF.